The 30 T cell receptor beta chains listed next were all sequenced from one sample in a study of vaccination effects on CD4 cells after COVID-19. Profiling relied on immunoSEQ multiplex PCR, and the TCRdb table lists in-frame clones only, not all of them. The sample lists 20,000 to 30,000 clones, 60% to 80% occurring once. Within the ViraFEST assay, antigen-specific CD4+ T cells underwent expansion with viral peptide pools prior to sequencing. Upon completion of more than 9 days in culture, CD4+ T cells were isolated. Of the BNT162b2 and mRNA-1273 vaccines, participants received two doses of one or the other. Their antigen targets remain unknown. The sample here was CD4+ T cells from PBMCs cultured with SARS-CoV-2 spike peptides, taken after COVID-19 vaccination. The receptors derive from a human donor who received a COVID-19 vaccine. Some clones in this sample may be carry-over from other donors' samples.

The chain links TRBV24-1 to TRBJ2-5; D possibly corresponds to TRBD1 (6 bases). The V end was cut by 4 bases, the J end by 0 bases, with 11 bases between. The V gene's germline CDR1 is KGHDR and CDR2 SFDVKD. The CDR3 sequence is 15 residues long. CDR3 in DNA: TGTGCCACCAGTGAACCGAGGGGGTACCAAGAGACCCAGTACTTC. This gives the protein CATSEPRGYQETQYF.

This chain links TRBV19 with TRBJ2-1, with D perhaps TRBD1 or TRBD2 (6 bases each). Between the trimmed V and J ends, which lost 5 bases and 5 bases, there was a span of 19 bases. The CDR3 has 16 amino acids. CDR1 and CDR2 from the germline V gene are LNHDA and SQIVND (reference sequence). For the CDR3, the DNA is TGTGCCAGTAGTTTCCCTGGTGGGGGGCGCAACAATGAGCAGTTCTTC. This sequence encodes CASSFPGGGRNNEQFF.

This chain joins TRBV15 and TRBJ2-1; weak D call: TRBD1 (6 bases). Germline values: CDR1 LNHNV, CDR2 YYDKDF (reference sequence). This CDR3 contains 16 residues. V was pared by 6 bases and J by 4 bases, with 19 bases between. CDR3 region: CATSRPPGTTYNEQFF. The CDR3 DNA follows: TGTGCCACCAGTCGCCCTCCCGGGACAACTTACAATGAGCAGTTCTTC.

The V gene is TRBV6-2 or TRBV6-3, the J gene TRBJ1-4; D may be TRBD1 (5 bases). Per germline, CDR1 MNHEY and CDR2 SVGEGT. This CDR3 comprises 14 residues. Trimming cost V 5 bases and J 8 bases, with 15 bases left between them. CDR3 DNA sequence: TGTGCCAGCAGTCCCCGGATTGAGGGGGAAAAACTGTTTTTT. Translating gives CASSPRIEGEKLFF.

In DNA, the CDR3 is TGTGCCAGTAGTCCACACGGGACAGGGGTCTCCGGGGAGCTGTTTTTT. This sequence encodes CASSPHGTGVSGELFF. V usage is TRBV19 and J usage is TRBJ2-2, with 10 bases fitting TRBD1. V trimming: 5 bases; J trimming: 6 bases; junction bases outside the gene matches: 9. This CDR3 has 16 amino acids. Germline loops: CDR1 LNHDA, CDR2 SQIVND (reference sequence).

The chain uses TRBV5-6 and TRBJ2-5, with 8 bases aligning to TRBD1. The CDR3 runs 16 residues. V lost 0 bases, J lost 4 bases, and 8 bases stayed unmatched. Germline V CDR1 and CDR2: SGHDT, YYEEEE. The CDR3 loop is CASSLVQGAKGETQYF. CDR3 in DNA: TGTGCCAGCAGCTTGGTTCAGGGGGCTAAGGGAGAGACCCAGTACTTC.

V and J are TRBV9 and TRBJ1-6, with D tentatively TRBD1 (5 bases). V was clipped by 4 bases and J by 10 bases, with 21 bases between them. The germline gives CDR1 SGDLS, CDR2 YYNGEE. There are 16 residues in the CDR3. This CDR3 is CASSYQGSPTGSPLHF. The CDR3 DNA sequence: TGTGCCAGCAGCTATCAGGGTTCACCCACCGGGTCACCCCTCCACTTT.

The chain couples TRBV5-4 to TRBJ1-6; 7 bases are shared with TRBD1. The CDR3 runs 14 residues. V was pared by 4 bases and J by 5 bases, with 3 bases of the junction left unmatched. Germline V gene data show CDR1 as SGHNT and CDR2 as YYREEE (reference sequence). CDR3 region: CASSTRGNNSPLHF. CDR3 DNA: TGTGCCAGCAGCACCAGGGGGAATAATTCACCCCTCCACTTT. The full variable domain, rest sourced from reference TRBV5-4 and TRBJ1-6, is ETGVTQSPTHLIKTRGQQVTLRCSSQSGHNTVSWYQQALGQGPQFIFQYYREEENGRGNFPPRFSGLQFPNYSSELNVNALELDDSALYLCASSTRGNNSPLHFGNGTRLTVT.

CDR3 region: CAWSVWRDPRVTQYF. The CDR3 DNA follows: TGTGCCTGGAGTGTATGGAGGGATCCGCGGGTCACCCAGTACTTC. The J gene is TRBJ2-5, the V gene TRBV30; maybe TRBD2 (6 bases). The CDR3 spans 15 residues. Germline CDR1 GTSNPN, CDR2 SVGIG (reference sequence). The V and J ends lost 0 bases and 8 bases respectively, with 19 bases between them. The full variable domain, rest sourced from reference TRBV30 and TRBJ2-5, is SQTIHQWPATLVQPVGSPLSLECTVEGTSNPNLYWYRQAAGRGLQLLFYSVGIGQISSEVPQNLSASRPQDRQFILSSKKLLLSDSGFYLCAWSVWRDPRVTQYFGPGTRLLVL.

J is TRBJ1-1 and V is TRBV20-1, with D uncertain. The CDR3 totals 13 residues. Germline V gene data show CDR1 as DFQATT and CDR2 as SNEGSKA (reference sequence). Trimming cost V 4 bases and J 7 bases, with 16 bases left between them. In DNA form, the CDR3 reads TGCAGTGCTACTGAGGACGCCTACATTGAAGCTTTCTTT. It yields the protein CSATEDAYIEAFF.

The V gene is TRBV11-2, the J gene TRBJ1-2; D uncertain. CDR1 and CDR2 (germline): SGHAT, FQNNGV. CDR3 size: 12 residues. V shed 2 bases and J shed 4 bases, with 5 bases lying between them. The CDR3 region is CASSLSTYGYTF. The CDR3 DNA is TGTGCCAGCAGCTTAAGCACCTATGGCTACACCTTC.

This clone was recorded once. The rearrangement uses TRBV24-1 and TRBJ2-1, with 11 bases that match TRBD1. The germline gives CDR1 KGHDR, CDR2 SFDVKD. The CDR3 is made up of 15 amino acids. V was pared by 2 bases and J by 7 bases, with 3 bases of the junction left unmatched. This chain's CDR3 is CATSDWTGGWNEQFF. The CDR3 nucleotides are TGTGCCACCAGTGATTGGACAGGGGGCTGGAATGAGCAGTTCTTC.

This sequence joins TRBV7-3 and TRBJ2-2; TRBD2 aligns across 9 bases. Germline CDR1 and CDR2: SGHTA and FQGTGA. This CDR3 has 14 amino acids. V was pared by 5 bases and J by 6 bases, with 4 bases of the junction left unmatched. The CDR3 sequence: CASSPGLAAGELFF. CDR3 DNA: TGTGCCAGCAGCCCGGGACTAGCAGCCGGGGAGCTGTTTTTT.

This chain uses TRBV7-6 with TRBJ1-5, with D unclear. CDR1 SGHVS and CDR2 FNYEAQ come from the germline V gene. V was clipped by 3 bases and J by 0 bases, with 3 bases between them. This CDR3 has 13 amino acids. The DNA for the CDR3 is TGTGCCAGCAGCTTTCATAGCAATCAGCCCCAGCATTTT. It encodes CASSFHSNQPQHF.

This chain uses TRBV5-1 with TRBJ2-2, with a weak D call TRBD2 (5 bases). V dropped 0 bases and J dropped 6 bases, with 9 bases sitting between them. CDR3 length: 14 amino acids. CDR1 and CDR2 from the germline V gene are SGHRS and YFSETQ. The DNA for the CDR3 is TGCGCCAGCAGCTTGGCCCCAGCGGCCGGGGAGCTGTTTTTT. Its protein product is CASSLAPAAGELFF.

This chain connects TRBV6-6 to TRBJ2-7; D might be TRBD2 (6 bases). Looked up from germline, CDR1 is MNHNY and CDR2 is SVGAGI (reference sequence). Trimming removed 5 bases from V and 2 bases from J, with 19 bases in between. This CDR3 has 16 amino acids. CDR3 in DNA: TGTGCCAGCAGTAATAGGGTCGCGGGGATTACCTACGAGCAGTACGTC. Translating it yields CASSNRVAGITYEQYV.

The gene calls are TRBV2 and TRBJ2-3; 8 bases are a match to TRBD2. The CDR3 runs 14 residues. Germline CDR1 reads SNHLY; CDR2 reads FYNNEI. With V trimmed by 6 bases and J by 1 base, 3 bases remained unmatched. The CDR3 nucleotides are TGTGCCAGCAGCGTGACTAGCGGCACAGATACGCAGTATTTT. Amino acids: CASSVTSGTDTQYF.

The rearrangement uses TRBV6-6 and TRBJ1-3, with TRBD1 matching 10 bases. V trimming: 6 bases; J trimming: 3 bases; junction bases outside the gene matches: 5. CDR3 length: 15 amino acids. The germline CDR1 and CDR2 sequences are MNHNY and SVGAGI (reference sequence). The CDR3 DNA reads TGTGCCAGCAGGACGACAGGGGGCGGTGGAAACACCATATATTTT. Translated, it gives CASRTTGGGGNTIYF.

This clone was seen more than once but under ten times. This rearrangement joins TRBV18 to TRBJ2-2; 7 positions match TRBD1. V shed 2 bases and J 4 bases; nucleotides not matched to a gene: 7. There are 16 residues in the CDR3. In germline, CDR1 is KGHSH, CDR2 LQKENI. This CDR3 reads CASSPKGGQSTGELFF. The CDR3 DNA is TGTGCCAGCTCACCAAAAGGGGGCCAGAGCACCGGGGAGCTGTTTTTT. Filled out from reference TRBV18 and TRBJ2-2, the complete variable domain reads NAGVMQNPRHLVRRRGQEARLRCSPMKGHSHVYWYRQLPEEGLKFMVYLQKENIIDESGMPKERFSAEFPKEGPSILRIQQVVRGDSAAYFCASSPKGGQSTGELFFGEGSRLTVL.

This clone has just one count. The genes are TRBV1 and TRBJ1-6. TRBV1 is deemed a pseudogene. There are 16 residues in the CDR3. The CDR3 reads CTRWRPESSYNSPLHF. Here the CDR3 DNA reads TGCACCAGGTGGAGACCTGAGAGCTCCTATAATTCACCCCTCCACTTT.

This sequence joins TRBV9 and TRBJ1-1; D remains ambiguous. This CDR3 has 16 residues. V lost 4 bases and J 0 bases, leaving 16 bases between the germline ends. CDR1 is SGDLS, CDR2 YYNGEE, per germline. CDR3 in amino acids: CASSPLGGNMNTEAFF. DNA for the CDR3: TGTGCCAGCAGCCCCCTAGGCGGAAACATGAACACTGAAGCTTTCTTT.

The V call is TRBV3-1 (or the pseudogene TRBV3-2), the J call TRBJ2-5; D unclear. V was clipped by 4 bases and J by 2 bases, with 14 bases between them. The CDR3 has 15 residues. The germline CDR1 and CDR2 sequences are LGHDT and YNNKEL (reference sequence). CDR3 DNA: TGTGCCAGCAGCCTCGGAATCGGTTGGCAAGAGACCCAGTACTTC. It specifies CASSLGIGWQETQYF.

This clone was seen a few times. V gene TRBV5-1 combines with J gene TRBJ1-3, with D unresolved. Trimming cost V 0 bases and J 0 bases, with 16 bases left between them. The germline V gene encodes CDR1 SGHRS and CDR2 YFSETQ. The length of the CDR3 is 18 residues. The CDR3 region has the DNA TGCGCCAGCAGCTTGGCGGCAGGCCTTCCACCCTCTGGAAACACCATATATTTT. Its translation is CASSLAAGLPPSGNTIYF.

The CDR3 bases are TGTGCCAGCGGAGGGAGAAGTAGGGATAATGAGCAGTTCTTC. Its protein product is CASGGRSRDNEQFF. V is TRBV6-1 and J is TRBJ2-1; possible D gene TRBD2, 6 bases. The germline gives CDR1 MNHNS, CDR2 SASEGT. With 8 bases removed from V and 7 bases from J, the gap between germline ends came to 18 bases. The CDR3 contains 14 residues.

DNA of the CDR3: TGTGCCAGCACCACTCGTGGGGGCTCAACAGATACGCAGTATTTT. Amino acids: CASTTRGGSTDTQYF. The gene calls are TRBV7-9 and TRBJ2-3, with D possibly TRBD1 on 6 matching bases. Per germline, CDR1 SEHNR and CDR2 FQNEAQ (reference sequence). Between the trimmed V and J ends, which lost 7 bases and 3 bases, there was a span of 17 bases. There are 15 residues in the CDR3. Variable domain in full (rest from reference TRBV7-9 and TRBJ2-3): DTGVSQNPRHKITKRGQNVTFRCDPISEHNRLYWYRQTLGQGPEFLTYFQNEAQLEKSRLLSDRFSAERPKGSFSTLEIQRTEQGDSAMYLCASTTRGGSTDTQYFGPGTRLTVL.

The chain carries TRBV9 and TRBJ1-2; no reliable D call. This CDR3 is 17 amino acids long. Trimming took 3 bases from V and 3 from J, leaving 21 bases between them. Germline lookup yields CDR1 SGDLS and CDR2 YYNGEE. CDR3 coding DNA: TGTGCCAGCAGCGACGCCCGTAGAAGTATCGAGGACTATGGCTACACCTTC. Its translation: CASSDARRSIEDYGYTF.

The chain combines TRBV6-2 or TRBV6-3 with TRBJ1-1; no firm D call. CDR1 and CDR2 (germline): MNHEY, SVGEGT. This CDR3 has 12 amino acids. Trimming left V 2 bases short and J 4 bases short, with 5 bases between. The CDR3 DNA sequence: TGTGCCAGCAGTTACGGTGGCACTGAAGCTTTCTTT. Amino acid sequence: CASSYGGTEAFF.

The chain links TRBV5-6 to TRBJ2-5; either TRBD1 or TRBD2 may supply D (5 bases each). This CDR3 has 16 residues. V was clipped by 0 bases and J by 2 bases, with 14 bases between them. Germline V gene data show CDR1 as SGHDT and CDR2 as YYEEEE. The DNA for the CDR3 is TGTGCCAGCAGCTTGGGAGGGGCGGCCTATCAAGAGACCCAGTACTTC. This sequence encodes CASSLGGAAYQETQYF.

The chain couples TRBV20-1 to TRBJ2-3; D ambiguous. CDR1 DFQATT and CDR2 SNEGSKA come from the germline V gene (reference sequence). Deletions cut 7 bases from V and 5 bases from J, with 10 bases between. The CDR3 is 11 amino acids. CDR3 residues: CSVDWGDTQYF. DNA for the CDR3: TGCAGTGTTGATTGGGGAGATACGCAGTATTTT.

With respect to this clone: At one end, the junction sequence differs from germline, possibly due to a read error. The chain carries TRBV9 and TRBJ2-1; weak D call: TRBD2 (7 bases). The germline V gene encodes CDR1 SGDLS and CDR2 YYNGEE. The CDR3 length is 15 residues. CDR3: CASSVGGGPYNEQFF. CDR3 nucleotides: TGTGCCAGCAGCGTAGGCGGGGGCCCCTATAATGAGCAGTTCTTC. Based on the CDR3 plus reference TRBV9 and TRBJ2-1, the full variable domain is DSGVTQTPKHLITATGQRVTLRCSPRSGDLSVYWYQQSLDQGLQFLIQYYNGEERAKGNILERFSAQQFPDLHSELNLSSLELGDSALYFCASSVGGGPYNEQFFGPGTRLTVL.